The source of this T cell receptor beta chain is a study of regulatory T cells in long-lasting Graves disease. Study context: Over 5 years of antithyroid drugs with positive TSH receptor antibodies was taken to mean persistent Graves' disease.

V shed 3 bases and J shed 0 bases, with 9 bases lying between them. Germline V lookup: CDR1 DFQATT, CDR2 SNEGSKA (reference sequence). The CDR3 is 14 residues long. TCR beta libraries were built with iRepertoire HTBI primers and Arm-PCR of CDR3 regions. TCRdb itself ran the multiplex PCR reads through MiXCR, one entry per CDR3 protein. The table shows about 400,000 distinct CDR3 sequences, with under 25% occurring only once. Indicated time point: persistent/refractory GD, antithyroid drugs over 5 years with positive TRAb. PBMC RNA served as the TCR library source. The sequencing here drew on peripheral blood mononuclear cells (PBMCs), taken when the disease was refractory, from a patient treated with antithyroid drugs. The clonotype originates from a female donor with Graves disease. This rearrangement joins TRBV20-1 to TRBJ1-5; D unresolved. The CDR3 bases are TGCAGTGCTAGCCGGGAATATAGCAATCAGCCCCAGCATTTT. It is translated as CSASREYSNQPQHF.